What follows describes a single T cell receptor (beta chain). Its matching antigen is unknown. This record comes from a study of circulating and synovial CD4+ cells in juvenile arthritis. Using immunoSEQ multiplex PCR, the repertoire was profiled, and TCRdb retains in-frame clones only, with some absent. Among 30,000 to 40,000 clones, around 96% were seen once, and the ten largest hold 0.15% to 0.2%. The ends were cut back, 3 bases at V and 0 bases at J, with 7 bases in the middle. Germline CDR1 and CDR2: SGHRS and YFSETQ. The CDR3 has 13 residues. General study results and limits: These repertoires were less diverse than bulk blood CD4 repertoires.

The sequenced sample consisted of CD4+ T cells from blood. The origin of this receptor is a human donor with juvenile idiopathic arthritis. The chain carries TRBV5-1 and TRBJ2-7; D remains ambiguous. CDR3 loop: CASSSYNSYEQYF. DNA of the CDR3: TGCGCCAGCAGCTCCTATAACTCCTACGAGCAGTACTTC.